Below, 3 T cell receptor beta chains from the same sample are listed, as sequenced in a study of T cells in Graves' hyperthyroidism and ophthalmopathy. The CDR3 regions of TCR beta were amplified from RNA transcripts. The HTBI primer set was used in a first-round RT-PCR of the TCR CDR3. TCRdb reanalysed the multiplex PCR reads using MiXCR and keeps one entry per CDR3 protein. Counted here are about 400,000 distinct CDR3 sequences, under 15% occurring once; the ten biggest clones make up approximately 32%. Sequenced input: blood. The receptors here all came from a woman under 40 with Graves' hyperthyroidism.

The V and J genes are TRBV20-1 and TRBJ1-2, with 9 bases fitting TRBD1. The CDR3 contains 14 residues. Per the germline V gene, CDR1 is DFQATT and CDR2 is SNEGSKA (reference sequence). Trimming took 2 bases from V and 6 from J; bases not matched to a gene: 7. The CDR3 region has the DNA TGCAGTGCTAGATATACCGGGACAGGGAATGGCTACACCTTC. This gives the protein CSARYTGTGNGYTF.

This clonotype occurred many times. This chain connects TRBV7-8 to TRBJ2-1, with 8 bases that match TRBD2. The V and J ends lost 5 bases and 7 bases, in that order; junction bases with no gene match: 13. Per germline, CDR1 SGHVS and CDR2 FQNEAQ. This CDR3 is 16 amino acids long. As DNA, the CDR3 is TGTGCCAGCAGCCCCCCGCGGCTAGCGGGCATAAATGAGCAGTTCTTC. Residues: CASSPPRLAGINEQFF. Complete variable domain (other parts from reference TRBV7-8 and TRBJ2-1): GAGVSQSPRYKVAKRGQDVALRCDPISGHVSLFWYQQALGQGPEFLTYFQNEAQLDKSGLPSDRFFAERPEGSVSTLKIQRTQQEDSAVYLCASSPPRLAGINEQFFGPGTRLTVL.

This clonotype was seen repeatedly, ten times or more. CDR3 in DNA: TGTGCCAGCAGTTTCCCGGGACAGGGCCCGTTCTTC. Amino acid sequence: CASSFPGQGPFF. The chain is built from TRBV12-3 or TRBV12-4 and TRBJ2-1; 9 bases match TRBD1. This CDR3 is built from 12 residues. With 3 bases clipped from V and 15 bases from J, the junction kept 6 bases outside the gene matches.